These 30 T cell receptor beta chains originate from one sample sequenced in a study of T cells after yellow fever vaccination. TCRdb re-called the 5' RACE reads through MiXCR, storing one row per CDR3 protein. Of 200,000 to 250,000 distinct CDR3 sequences in the sample, about 3% were seen once. Sequenced here: CD4+ T cells sorted from PBMCs, sampled 10 days after the yellow fever booster vaccination. Receptors originate from a man between 18 and 29 years old who received the YFV17D yellow fever vaccine.

Of note for this clonotype: Given a much more abundant clone one base away, this may be a read error. The chain recombines TRBV6-5 with TRBJ2-1; D not certain. The V gene lost 4 bases and the J gene lost 10 bases, with 17 bases spanning the gap. Germline-derived CDR1 and CDR2 are MNHEY and SVGAGI. The CDR3 is 14 residues long. CDR3 nucleotide sequence: TGTGCCAGCAGTTCGTCGCTATGGGCCCCGGAGCAGTTCTTC. This codes for CASSSSLWAPEQFF.

This clonotype was seen only a few times. The gene calls are TRBV5-6 and TRBJ1-2; the match to TRBD1 covers 8 bases. CDR3 length: 14 amino acids. V dropped 5 bases and J dropped 8; count of bases not matched to a gene: 11. Germline V gives CDR1 SGHDT, CDR2 YYEEEE. CDR3 DNA: TGTGCCAGCAGTTACGGACAGGGTTCGGGCGGCTACACCTTC. Its translation: CASSYGQGSGGYTF.

At least ten counts were recorded for this clonotype. The rearrangement links TRBV20-1 to TRBJ1-5; tentatively, D is TRBD1 (6 bases). The V gene lost 6 bases and the J gene lost 9 bases, with 15 bases spanning the gap. The CDR3 is 12 amino acids. Germline V gives CDR1 DFQATT, CDR2 SNEGSKA (reference sequence). Written as DNA, the CDR3 is TGCAGTGCCGGGACACAACCCCGGCCCCAGCATTTT. This translates into CSAGTQPRPQHF.

This clonotype appeared many times. The chain joins TRBV6-2 or TRBV6-3 to TRBJ1-5; D gene unclear. From germline, CDR1 is MNHEY and CDR2 SVGEGT. CDR3 length equals 16 residues. Trimming stripped 5 bases from V and 6 bases from J, with 20 bases between. This CDR3 is CASSRVTVLIAQPQHF. Written as DNA, the CDR3 is TGTGCCAGCAGTCGTGTGACTGTTCTGATTGCTCAGCCCCAGCATTTT.

The rearrangement links TRBV7-6 to TRBJ2-5; D may correspond to TRBD1 or TRBD2 (6 bases each). The CDR3 sequence is 14 residues long. Trimming left V 8 bases short and J 4 bases short, with 17 bases between. The V gene's germline CDR1 is SGHVS and CDR2 FNYEAQ. The CDR3 here is CASGGLLVGETQYF. As DNA, the CDR3 is TGTGCCAGCGGGGGGCTTTTAGTGGGAGAGACCCAGTACTTC.

The chain carries TRBV12-3 or TRBV12-4 and TRBJ2-3, with TRBD2 matching over 7 bases. Trimming removed 5 bases from V and 6 bases from J; junction bases left unmatched: 8. The CDR3 covers 14 residues. CDR3 region: CASSPRWGGDTQYF. The CDR3 region has the DNA TGTGCCAGCAGTCCCAGATGGGGGGGGGATACGCAGTATTTT.

The genes are TRBV4-1 and TRBJ1-1, with 8 bases matching TRBD1. Germline lookup yields CDR1 MGHRA and CDR2 YSYEKL. J lost 7 bases, V lost 1 base, and 5 bases had no gene match. The CDR3 is 14 residues long. DNA for the CDR3: TGCGCCAGCAGCCAAGGATGGACAGGGCTTGAAGCTTTCTTT. Translated: CASSQGWTGLEAFF.

This clonotype was seen many times. The chain uses TRBV4-3 and TRBJ2-3, with D tentatively TRBD2 (6 bases). The CDR3 has 16 amino acids. Trimming shortened V by 0 bases and J by 2 bases, and 12 bases separated the two germline ends. In germline, CDR1 is LGHNA, CDR2 YSLEER. CDR3 region: CASSQDSGTSTDTQYF. The CDR3 DNA reads as TGCGCCAGCAGCCAAGATAGTGGGACTTCCACAGATACGCAGTATTTT.

The table lists this clonotype with many counts. This chain uses TRBV7-2 with TRBJ1-2; 8 bases are shared with TRBD1. This CDR3 comprises 14 residues. With V trimmed by 8 bases and J by 6 bases, 11 bases remained unmatched. CDR1 and CDR2 from the germline V gene are SGHTA and FQGNSA. The CDR3 region is CASRLPGQVNGYTF. The CDR3 DNA follows: TGTGCCAGCCGACTACCGGGACAGGTCAATGGCTACACCTTC.

This clonotype has at least ten counts. The genes are TRBV12-3 or TRBV12-4 and TRBJ1-4, with a weak D call TRBD1 (5 bases). V was pared by 6 bases and J by 10 bases, with 18 bases between. The CDR3 is made up of 14 amino acids. The CDR3 protein is CASSLGRRGGKLFF. DNA of the CDR3: TGTGCCAGCAGCTTGGGGCGGCGTGGGGGAAAACTGTTTTTT.

This clonotype was seen a few times. The rearrangement uses TRBV7-2 and TRBJ1-5; perhaps TRBD1 as D (6 bases). The CDR3 length is 14 residues. V was shortened by 5 bases and J by 6 bases, with 14 bases between the two germline ends. CDR1 and CDR2 from the germline V gene are SGHTA and FQGNSA. The CDR3 region has the DNA TGTGCCAGCAGCAAGTCGGAGGGGGGTCAGCCCCAGCATTTT. It encodes CASSKSEGGQPQHF.

This clonotype was detected many times. This chain joins TRBV7-2 and TRBJ2-3; a weak D match, TRBD1 (6 bases). Germline V gene lookup returns CDR1 SGHTA and CDR2 FQGNSA. The ends were cut back, 2 bases at V and 5 bases at J, with 11 bases in the middle. The CDR3 extends over 14 amino acids. DNA of the CDR3: TGTGCCAGCAGCTTAATGGGGGCTGGAGATACGCAGTATTTT. Amino acids: CASSLMGAGDTQYF.

There are many counts of this clonotype. The chain recombines TRBV12-3 or TRBV12-4 with TRBJ2-1; TRBD2 agrees at 12 bases. Unmatched junction bases numbered 6, after V lost 5 bases and J lost 7 bases. The CDR3 contains 15 residues. The CDR3 coding sequence is TGTGCCAGCAGTATGCTAGCGGGGGGGCGAAATGAGCAGTTCTTC. Translated: CASSMLAGGRNEQFF.

Ten or more counts support this clonotype. V and J are TRBV7-9 and TRBJ2-5; D assignment may be TRBD1 or TRBD2 (6 bases each). V was trimmed by 5 bases and J by 0 bases, leaving 13 bases between them. Germline V CDR1 and CDR2: SEHNR, FQNEAQ (reference sequence). The CDR3 is 15 amino acids. CDR3 sequence reads: CASSPGDFYQETQYF. The CDR3 DNA reads as TGTGCCAGCAGCCCAGGGGACTTCTACCAAGAGACCCAGTACTTC.

There are many counts of this clonotype. The CDR3 spells CAISDQGQQGTQYF. CDR3 DNA sequence: TGTGCCATCAGTGATCAAGGGCAGCAGGGGACCCAGTACTTC. This rearrangement joins TRBV10-3 to TRBJ2-5; D perhaps matches TRBD1 (5 bases). The length of the CDR3 is 14 residues. Germline assignment: CDR1 ENHRY and CDR2 SYGVKD. The V and J ends lost 3 bases and 7 bases respectively, with 15 bases between them.

This clonotype has more than one count but fewer than ten. The rearrangement uses TRBV12-3 or TRBV12-4 and TRBJ1-1, with a possible D match to TRBD1 (6 bases). V was clipped by 2 bases and J by 0 bases, with 10 bases between them. This CDR3 has 15 amino acids. The CDR3 region is CASSLQGTLNTEAFF. As DNA, the CDR3 is TGTGCCAGCAGTTTACAGGGGACACTGAACACTGAAGCTTTCTTT.

This clonotype has at least ten counts. DNA of the CDR3: TGCAGCGTTGAAGATGTGGGGGGGGAGACCCAGTACTTC. Amino acid sequence: CSVEDVGGETQYF. The chain joins TRBV29-1 to TRBJ2-5, with 7 positions matching TRBD2. The V gene's germline CDR1 is SQVTM and CDR2 ANQGSEA. J lost 5 bases, V lost 0 bases, and 3 bases had no gene match. The CDR3 runs 13 residues.

This clonotype occurred many times. The chain links TRBV11-2 to TRBJ2-2; 7 nucleotides line up with TRBD1. V lost 4 bases and J lost 3; bases outside the gene matches: 8. The CDR3 is 16 residues long. Germline V gene lookup returns CDR1 SGHAT and CDR2 FQNNGV. The CDR3 DNA reads TGTGCCAGCAGCTCCATCGGACAGGCTCACACCGGGGAGCTGTTTTTT. This codes for CASSSIGQAHTGELFF.

This clonotype appeared many times. The chain has TRBV10-3 and TRBJ1-2; D is undetermined. Trimming shortened V by 4 bases and J by 4 bases, and 7 bases separated the two germline ends. Germline V gene sequence: CDR1 ENHRY, CDR2 SYGVKD. The CDR3 covers 12 residues. CDR3 DNA: TGTGCCATCAGTGTCGACATCTATGGCTACACCTTC. Its translation is CAISVDIYGYTF.

The rearrangement links TRBV10-3 to TRBJ1-4; D is uncertain. The CDR3 totals 14 residues. CDR1 is ENHRY and CDR2 is SYGVKD in the germline V gene. V was clipped by 3 bases and J by 8 bases, with 13 bases between them. This CDR3 reads CAISDRTGEEKLFF. The CDR3 bases are TGTGCCATCAGTGATAGGACGGGAGAGGAAAAACTGTTTTTT.

At least ten counts were recorded for this clonotype. The chain is built from TRBV3-1 and TRBJ2-7; 7 nucleotides agree with TRBD1. The CDR3 spans 12 residues. Trimming cost V 4 bases and J 6 bases; bases outside gene matches: 3. Germline V gene lookup returns CDR1 LGHDT and CDR2 YNNKEL (reference sequence). CDR3 sequence: CASSPHRGEQYF. CDR3 DNA sequence: TGTGCCAGCAGCCCACACAGGGGCGAGCAGTACTTC.

This clonotype was counted at least ten times. This chain links TRBV5-5 with TRBJ2-1, with a possible D match to TRBD2 (6 bases). The CDR3 sequence is 15 residues long. The ends were cut back, 5 bases at V and 0 bases at J, with 12 bases in the middle. CDR1 and CDR2 (germline): SGHKS, YYEKEE (reference sequence). The DNA for the CDR3 is TGTGCCAGCAGACTTAGCGGATACTCCTACAATGAGCAGTTCTTC. Residues: CASRLSGYSYNEQFF.

This clonotype was counted many times. The rearrangement links TRBV27 to TRBJ2-1, with TRBD1 as a possible D gene (6 bases). The CDR3 covers 14 residues. From germline, CDR1 is MNHEY and CDR2 SMNVEV (reference sequence). V was trimmed by 3 bases and J by 3 bases, leaving 9 bases between them. DNA of the CDR3: TGTGCCAGCAGTTTCGCAGGGGTCTACAATGAGCAGTTCTTC. It encodes CASSFAGVYNEQFF.

The chain employs TRBV11-3 and TRBJ2-4, with D possibly called TRBD1 or TRBD2 (5 bases each). Germline V gene data show CDR1 as SGHNT and CDR2 as YENEEA. The CDR3 runs 17 residues. The germline V and J ends were trimmed by 0 bases and 1 base, with 13 bases remaining between them. The CDR3 nucleotides are TGTGCCAGCAGCTTAGATGCCGGGGCGGACGCCAAAAACATTCAGTACTTC. It yields the protein CASSLDAGADAKNIQYF.

This clonotype was recorded at least ten times. This chain connects TRBV20-1 to TRBJ1-1; D call uncertain. This CDR3 comprises 12 residues. Germline assignment: CDR1 DFQATT and CDR2 SNEGSKA (reference sequence). V dropped 3 bases and J dropped 3 bases, with 8 bases sitting between them. Here the CDR3 reads CSASPIYTEAFF. The CDR3 DNA sequence: TGCAGTGCTAGCCCCATCTACACTGAAGCTTTCTTT.

This clonotype was picked up a small number of times. The CDR3 here is CASSLAADMNTEAFF. CDR3 DNA: TGCGCCAGCAGCTTGGCAGCAGACATGAACACTGAAGCTTTCTTT. The rearrangement uses TRBV5-1 and TRBJ1-1; D gene unclear. This CDR3 has 15 residues. V was trimmed by 0 bases and J by 0 bases, leaving 9 bases between them. Germline V gives CDR1 SGHRS, CDR2 YFSETQ.

The CDR3 DNA reads TGCAGCGTTGGGGGGGATGGCTACACCTTC. Translated: CSVGGDGYTF. The V gene is TRBV29-1, the J gene TRBJ1-2; tentatively, D is TRBD1 (5 bases). Trimming left V 4 bases short and J 6 bases short, with 6 bases between. CDR3 length: 10 residues. In germline, CDR1 is SQVTM, CDR2 ANQGSEA.

This clonotype was picked up a small number of times. The V and J genes are TRBV27 and TRBJ2-3; 10 bases match TRBD1. CDR1 and CDR2 (germline): MNHEY, SMNVEV (reference sequence). Trimming cost V 6 bases and J 7 bases; bases outside gene matches: 13. This CDR3 has 16 amino acids. The CDR3 coding sequence is TGTGCCAGCAGCCCAATCGGGACAGGGGCCCTTAATACGCAGTATTTT. Protein sequence: CASSPIGTGALNTQYF.

This clonotype appeared many times. The chain is built from TRBV7-6 and TRBJ2-2; 11 bases are shared with TRBD2. The CDR3 totals 15 residues. V was clipped by 5 bases and J by 3 bases; unmatched bases: 2. Germline V gene data show CDR1 as SGHVS and CDR2 as FNYEAQ. CDR3 protein: CASSAGLADTGELFF. The CDR3 DNA reads TGTGCCAGCAGCGCGGGACTAGCGGACACCGGGGAGCTGTTTTTT.

This clonotype showed up many times. The V and J genes are TRBV3-1 and TRBJ2-2; D uncertain. The germline V and J ends were trimmed by 2 bases and 8 bases, with 6 bases remaining between them. This CDR3 is built from 12 residues. Germline lookup yields CDR1 LGHDT and CDR2 YNNKEL (reference sequence). The CDR3, as DNA: TGTGCCAGCAGCCAACAGACAGGGGAGCTGTTTTTT. Amino acids: CASSQQTGELFF.